These T cell receptor beta chains were read from a single sample in a study of cytomegalovirus exposure and HLA in healthy donors. Sequencing was performed with immunoSEQ multiplex PCR; in TCRdb, only in-frame clones are kept and a portion is missing. The table lists around 110,000 clones, over 70% of them singletons. Sequencing was carried out using PBMCs. These receptor sequences come from a man aged 30-40 years in good health and CMV-seronegative. The CDR3 runs from the conserved cysteine through the conserved F or W. Size is stated for part of the rows, as once, few or many counts, or as a class when the clone is expanded.

clone_size	v_call	j_call	cdr3_aa
-	TRBV7-2	TRBJ2-7	CASSFESGTHYEQYF
-	TRBV18	TRBJ2-1	CASSPGGSGGLSYNEQFF
few	TRBV6-5	TRBJ2-2	CASSTPGQGAGELFF
-	TRBV6-5	TRBJ1-6	CASSYESENNSPLHF
-	TRBV6-5	TRBJ2-3	CASSYHGSGRADTQYF
-	TRBV9	TRBJ2-3	CASSVEAGTSTDTQYF
-	TRBV4-1	TRBJ2-3	CASSPSTSGGASTQYF
-	TRBV5-6	TRBJ2-7	CASTEGRAEQYF
-	TRBV25-1	TRBJ2-7	CASSLTGDEQYF
-	TRBV6-5	TRBJ1-5	CASRRIEGGNQPQHF
-	TRBV2	TRBJ2-1	CASTQGGASGGLSEQFF
once	TRBV6-5	TRBJ1-2	CASSYEQGINYGYTF
-	TRBV28	TRBJ2-7	CASSPSHYEQYF
once	TRBV6-5	TRBJ2-3	CASSYGNSRTDTQYF
-	TRBV19	TRBJ2-2	CASGQGGTGELFF
few	TRBV6-5	TRBJ1-1	CASSPRTGGTEAFF
once	TRBV19	TRBJ1-5	CASTGQGWANQPQHF
-	TRBV18	TRBJ1-2	CASSTGTGTGYTF
-	TRBV6-1	TRBJ2-7	CASSGTSGRYEQYF
few	TRBV6-4	TRBJ2-2	CASRASGGAGELFF
-	TRBV10-3	TRBJ2-3	CAINSDSATDTQYF
-	TRBV28	TRBJ2-5	CAAGPAGGRETQYF
-	TRBV5-1	TRBJ1-1	CASSKTPMNTEAFF
-	TRBV5-4	TRBJ1-1	CASSSSGTEAFF
few	TRBV10-2	TRBJ2-1	CASSGEYEQFF
-	TRBV5-4	TRBJ2-1	CATWAGDYNEQFF
-	TRBV7-7	TRBJ2-3	CASSLGHQDTQYF
-	TRBV18	TRBJ1-2	CASSPETVRANYGYTF
-	TRBV4-2	TRBJ2-3	CASSLAPGGGADTQYF
-	TRBV2	TRBJ2-3	CASSETRTSGSRTDTQYF
-	TRBV23-1	TRBJ2-7	CASSRSRSREQYF
few	TRBV30	TRBJ1-2	CAWSVKGGNYGYTF
-	TRBV4-1	TRBJ1-5	CASSQDRGGVQGRFQPQHF
-	TRBV7-6	TRBJ2-7	CASSPTVNVYEQYF
-	TRBV5-6	TRBJ2-3	CASSLRVRTDTQYF
-	TRBV27	TRBJ1-5	CASSLFPGNQPQHF
-	TRBV2	TRBJ2-3	CASNAQGAPADTQYF
few	TRBV11-2	TRBJ1-1	CASSLWTGGSTEAFF
once	TRBV6-5	TRBJ2-1	CASSYPFGGSYNEQFF
few	TRBV5-8	TRBJ2-3	CASSLAASGTDSDTQYF
-	TRBV5-4	TRBJ1-1	CASSYRDHTEAFF
-	TRBV7-8	TRBJ2-7	CASSFGTGSSYEQYF
-	TRBV6-4	TRBJ2-5	CASRRTFRETQYF
-	TRBV6-5	TRBJ1-5	CASSWRVGQPQHF
few	TRBV19	TRBJ2-7	CASSPGTYEQYF
-	TRBV27	TRBJ1-1	CASSRQGRVLFF
once	TRBV19	TRBJ2-1	CASSTGPGGGGPLSYNEQFF
few	TRBV29-1	TRBJ1-1	CSVDDTNTEAFF
few	TRBV12-5	TRBJ1-5	CASGLPGTGIRYSNQPQHF
-	TRBV7-9	TRBJ2-3	CASSPWGGNSDTQYF
-	TRBV10-2	TRBJ1-6	CASSRTGSSYNSPLHF
once	TRBV9	TRBJ2-3	CASSVAGWADTQYF
once	TRBV29-1	TRBJ1-2	CSVTGTGSPGDGYTF
-	TRBV4-1	TRBJ2-3	CASSQSAGAVTDTQYF
-	TRBV27	TRBJ1-2	CASSLKGQTYGYTF
-	TRBV7-9	TRBJ1-1	CASSPDSMNTEAFF
-	TRBV9	TRBJ2-6	CASSRRDYESGANVLTF